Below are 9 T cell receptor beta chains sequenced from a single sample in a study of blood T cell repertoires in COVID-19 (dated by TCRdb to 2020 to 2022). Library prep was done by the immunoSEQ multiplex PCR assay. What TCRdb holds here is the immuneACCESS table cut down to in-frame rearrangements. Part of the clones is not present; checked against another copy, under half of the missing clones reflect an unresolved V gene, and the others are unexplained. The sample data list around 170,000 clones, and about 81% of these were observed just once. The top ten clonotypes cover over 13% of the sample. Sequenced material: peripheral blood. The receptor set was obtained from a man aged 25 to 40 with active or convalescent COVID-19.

The CDR3 loop reads CASSPGYSYNEQFF. CDR3 sequence (DNA): TGTGCCAGTTCACCAGGGTATTCCTACAATGAGCAGTTCTTC. V and J are TRBV19 and TRBJ2-1, with D possibly matching TRBD1 (5 bases). Looked up from germline, CDR1 is LNHDA and CDR2 is SQIVND (reference sequence). The V end lost 8 bases, the J end lost 1 base, and 12 bases lay between the germline ends. This CDR3 spans 14 amino acids. Full variable domain (outside the CDR3, taken from reference TRBV19 and TRBJ2-1): DGGITQSPKYLFRKEGQNVTLSCEQNLNHDAMYWYRQDPGQGLRLIYYSQIVNDFQKGDIAEGYSVSREKKESFPLTVTSAQKNPTAFYLCASSPGYSYNEQFFGPGTRLTVL.

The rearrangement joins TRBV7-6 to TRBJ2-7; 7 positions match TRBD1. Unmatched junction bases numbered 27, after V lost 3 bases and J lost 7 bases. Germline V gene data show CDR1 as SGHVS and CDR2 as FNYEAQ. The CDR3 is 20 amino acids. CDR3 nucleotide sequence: TGTGCCAGCAGCTTTTTACCGACAGCGAGAAAACAGGGGTTCCTAAGGGAGCAGTACTTC. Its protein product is CASSFLPTARKQGFLREQYF.

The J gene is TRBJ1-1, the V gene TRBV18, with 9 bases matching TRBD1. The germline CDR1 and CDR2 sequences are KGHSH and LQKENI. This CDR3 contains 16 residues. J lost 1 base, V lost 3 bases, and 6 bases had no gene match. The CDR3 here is CASSPGQGQGNTEAFF. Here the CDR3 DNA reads TGTGCCAGCTCACCTGGACAGGGGCAGGGGAACACTGAAGCTTTCTTT.

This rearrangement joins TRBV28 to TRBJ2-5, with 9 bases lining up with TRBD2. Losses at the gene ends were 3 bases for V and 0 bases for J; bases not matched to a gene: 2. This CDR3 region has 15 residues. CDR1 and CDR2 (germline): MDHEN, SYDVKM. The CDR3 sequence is CASSFPSGNQETQYF. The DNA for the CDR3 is TGTGCCAGCAGTTTCCCTAGCGGGAACCAAGAGACCCAGTACTTC.

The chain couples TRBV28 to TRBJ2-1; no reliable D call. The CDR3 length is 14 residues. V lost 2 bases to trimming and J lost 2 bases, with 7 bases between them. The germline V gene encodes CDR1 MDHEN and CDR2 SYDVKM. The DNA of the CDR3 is TGTGCCAGCAGTTTAGATCGAGCCTACAATGAGCAGTTCTTC. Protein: CASSLDRAYNEQFF.

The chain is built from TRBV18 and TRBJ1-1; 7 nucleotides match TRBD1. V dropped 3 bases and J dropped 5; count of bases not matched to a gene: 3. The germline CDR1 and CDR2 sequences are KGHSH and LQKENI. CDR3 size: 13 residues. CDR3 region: CASSPGQETEAFF. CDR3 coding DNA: TGTGCCAGCTCACCCGGACAGGAGACTGAAGCTTTCTTT.

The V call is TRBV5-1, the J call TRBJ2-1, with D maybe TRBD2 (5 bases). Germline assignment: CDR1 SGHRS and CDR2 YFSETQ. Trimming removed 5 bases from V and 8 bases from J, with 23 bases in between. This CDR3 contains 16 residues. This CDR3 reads CASRPGLALTGDEQFF. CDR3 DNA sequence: TGCGCCAGCAGACCCGGACTGGCATTGACCGGGGATGAGCAGTTCTTC.

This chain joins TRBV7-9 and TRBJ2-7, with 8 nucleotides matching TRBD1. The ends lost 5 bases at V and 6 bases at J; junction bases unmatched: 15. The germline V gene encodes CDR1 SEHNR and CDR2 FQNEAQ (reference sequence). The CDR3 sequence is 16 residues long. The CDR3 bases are TGTGCCAGCAGCCTCGTGCCGGGACAGGCATTCCTCGAGCAGTACTTC. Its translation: CASSLVPGQAFLEQYF.

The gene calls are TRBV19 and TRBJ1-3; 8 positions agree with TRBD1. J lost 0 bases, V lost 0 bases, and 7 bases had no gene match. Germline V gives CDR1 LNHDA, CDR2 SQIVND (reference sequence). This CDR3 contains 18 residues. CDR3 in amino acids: CASSIEMGQALSGNTIYF. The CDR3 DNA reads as TGTGCCAGTAGTATAGAGATGGGACAGGCGCTCTCTGGAAACACCATATATTTT. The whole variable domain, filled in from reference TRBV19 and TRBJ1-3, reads DGGITQSPKYLFRKEGQNVTLSCEQNLNHDAMYWYRQDPGQGLRLIYYSQIVNDFQKGDIAEGYSVSREKKESFPLTVTSAQKNPTAFYLCASSIEMGQALSGNTIYFGEGSWLTVV.